A selection of T cell receptor beta chains follows, all from one sample in a study of CD8 T cells in Susac syndrome. TCRdb used MiXCR to reprocess the immunoSEQ multiplex PCR reads, holding one entry per CDR3 protein. The sample gives about 190,000 distinct CDR3 sequences, under 97% of which show up once; approximately 0.089% is in the top ten. The specimen sequenced was CD4+ T cells from PBMCs. The receptors shown here come from a human donor with Susac syndrome. Both conserved end residues are part of each CDR3. Fields, in order: clone size, J gene, D gene, V gene, CDR3 DNA, CDR3 protein. A D gene is named only where the DNA matches it firmly. Expanded clones are given a class, and other clones once, few, many or no size at all.

size: -; J: TRBJ2-5; D: TRBD2; V: TRBV5-4; DNA: TGTGCCAGCAGCTTGGAGGCTGTAGCGGGGTCAGAGACCCAGTACTTC; CDR3: CASSLEAVAGSETQYF
size: -; J: TRBJ1-3; D: -; V: TRBV11-2; DNA: TGTGCCAGCAGCTCCCACCTCGGGATCTCTGGAAACACCATATATTTT; CDR3: CASSSHLGISGNTIYF
size: -; J: TRBJ2-2; D: TRBD1; V: TRBV7-6; DNA: TGTGCCAGCAGCTCCCTTGGCGGACAGGGACTTCCCGGGGAGCTGTTTTTT; CDR3: CASSSLGGQGLPGELFF
size: few; J: TRBJ2-5; D: TRBD2; V: TRBV29-1; DNA: TGCAGCGTTGTTCGCGGGGGGGAAGAGACCCAGTACTTC; CDR3: CSVVRGGEETQYF
size: -; J: TRBJ1-5; D: TRBD1; V: TRBV6-2/TRBV6-3; DNA: TGTGCCAGCCAGGGGGACGTATCGAGCAATCAGCCCCAGCATTTT; CDR3: CASQGDVSSNQPQHF
size: -; J: TRBJ2-5; D: -; V: TRBV7-9; DNA: TGTGCCAGCAGCTTAGCGTGGACCCAGACGGAGACCCAGTACTTC; CDR3: CASSLAWTQTETQYF
size: -; J: TRBJ2-5; D: -; V: TRBV14; DNA: TGTGCCAGCAGCCAGGGGGTGACCCAGTACTTC; CDR3: CASSQGVTQYF
size: -; J: TRBJ2-7; D: -; V: TRBV5-4; DNA: TGTGCCAGCAGCTTGCCTGCAGTGACAGGCAACGAGCAGTACTTC; CDR3: CASSLPAVTGNEQYF
size: few; J: TRBJ1-1; D: TRBD1; V: TRBV2; DNA: TGTGCCAGCAGTGGGGACAGGAACACTGAAGCTTTCTTT; CDR3: CASSGDRNTEAFF
size: -; J: TRBJ2-3; D: -; V: TRBV20-1; DNA: TGCAGTGCTAGGGATGGAAGCACAGATACGCAGTATTTT; CDR3: CSARDGSTDTQYF
size: -; J: TRBJ1-6; D: TRBD1; V: TRBV2; DNA: TGTGCCAGCAGTGAAGTCGGGACAGCCCATTCACCCCTCCACTTT; CDR3: CASSEVGTAHSPLHF
size: -; J: TRBJ2-3; D: TRBD2; V: TRBV12-5; DNA: TGTGCTAGTGGAGGACTAGCGGGGGGGCCTTGGATCACAGATACGCAGTATTTT; CDR3: CASGGLAGGPWITDTQYF
size: -; J: TRBJ1-2; D: TRBD1; V: TRBV29-1; DNA: TGCAGCGTTAGGAGGGACAGGGGGCAAGGCGGCTACACCTTC; CDR3: CSVRRDRGQGGYTF
size: -; J: TRBJ2-3; D: TRBD2; V: TRBV6-5; DNA: TGTGCCAGCAAGACTAGCGGAGCCACAGATACGCAGTATTTT; CDR3: CASKTSGATDTQYF
size: -; J: TRBJ1-2; D: -; V: TRBV12-3/TRBV12-4; DNA: TGTGCCAGCAGTTTCAACGGGGTCTATGGCTACACCTTC; CDR3: CASSFNGVYGYTF
size: -; J: TRBJ1-1; D: -; V: TRBV9; DNA: TGTGCCAGCAGCGTAGGAGGGCCCACTGAAGCTTTCTTT; CDR3: CASSVGGPTEAFF
size: -; J: TRBJ2-7; D: -; V: TRBV11-2; DNA: TGTGCCAGCAGCTTAACAGGAGCCACCTACGAGCAGTACTTC; CDR3: CASSLTGATYEQYF
size: -; J: TRBJ2-7; D: TRBD1; V: TRBV5-1; DNA: TGCGCCAGCAGCTTGGAGGGGGCCCTCTACCCCTACGAGCAGTACTTC; CDR3: CASSLEGALYPYEQYF
size: -; J: TRBJ2-1; D: -; V: TRBV11-2; DNA: TGTGCCAGCAGGGGGATCCATGAGCAGTTCTTC; CDR3: CASRGIHEQFF
size: -; J: TRBJ1-1; D: -; V: TRBV4-1; DNA: TGCGCCAGCAGCCAAGAACCCTGGGGCACTGAAGCTTTCTTT; CDR3: CASSQEPWGTEAFF
size: -; J: TRBJ1-6; D: -; V: TRBV9; DNA: TGTGCCAGCAGCGAACAGGGTTCTCGGAATTCACCCCTCCACTTT; CDR3: CASSEQGSRNSPLHF
size: -; J: TRBJ2-2; D: TRBD1; V: TRBV19; DNA: TGTGCCAGTACCCCGACAGGGGGGCGGAACACCGGGGAGCTGTTTTTT; CDR3: CASTPTGGRNTGELFF
size: -; J: TRBJ2-5; D: -; V: TRBV27; DNA: TGTGCCAGCGGGGGGGCCTGGGAGACCCAGTACTTC; CDR3: CASGGAWETQYF
size: -; J: TRBJ1-6; D: -; V: TRBV7-6; DNA: TGTGCCAGCAGCCGCGGGAGGGAAACGTATTCACCCCTCCACTTT; CDR3: CASSRGRETYSPLHF
size: -; J: TRBJ2-7; D: TRBD1; V: TRBV30; DNA: TGTGCCTCCTCGGGACAGGGTACTACCTACGAGCAGTACTTC; CDR3: CASSGQGTTYEQYF
size: -; J: TRBJ2-5; D: -; V: TRBV9; DNA: TGTGCCAGCAGCGTAGGGGCTAGCGACCAAGAGACCCAGTACTTC; CDR3: CASSVGASDQETQYF
size: once; J: TRBJ2-5; D: TRBD1; V: TRBV3-1; DNA: TGTGCCAGCAGCCCAGGGACAGCCGAGCAAGAGACCCAGTACTTC; CDR3: CASSPGTAEQETQYF
size: few; J: TRBJ2-6; D: -; V: TRBV6-6; DNA: TGTGCCAGCAGTCCCAGGTCTGGGGCCAACGTCCTGACTTTC; CDR3: CASSPRSGANVLTF
size: -; J: TRBJ1-2; D: TRBD1; V: TRBV4-3; DNA: TGCGCCAGCAGCCAAAACCTCGGGACAGGGAATGGCTACACCTTC; CDR3: CASSQNLGTGNGYTF
size: -; J: TRBJ2-1; D: -; V: TRBV29-1; DNA: TGCAGCGTTGAATCCGGCTCATCGAGGCAGTTCTTC; CDR3: CSVESGSSRQFF
size: -; J: TRBJ2-5; D: TRBD1; V: TRBV20-1; DNA: TGCAGTGCTTCCAGGGACAGCCAAGGGACCCAGTACTTC; CDR3: CSASRDSQGTQYF
size: -; J: TRBJ2-3; D: -; V: TRBV10-3; DNA: TGTGCCATCAGTGAGTCGGGCACAGATACGCAGTATTTT; CDR3: CAISESGTDTQYF
size: -; J: TRBJ2-2; D: -; V: TRBV30; DNA: TGTGCCTGGAGTGTACACCACTTTGGGAGCACCGGGGAGCTGTTTTTT; CDR3: CAWSVHHFGSTGELFF
size: -; J: TRBJ2-7; D: -; V: TRBV3-1; DNA: TGTGCCAGCGGGGGGGCGAGTGAGCAGTACTTC; CDR3: CASGGASEQYF
size: -; J: TRBJ2-1; D: TRBD2; V: TRBV25-1; DNA: TGTGCCAGCAGTGTAGCGGGGGGCCCAACTGAGCAGTTCTTC; CDR3: CASSVAGGPTEQFF
size: -; J: TRBJ1-1; D: -; V: TRBV28; DNA: TGTGCCAGCACCCACATGAACACTGAAGCTTTCTTT; CDR3: CASTHMNTEAFF
size: -; J: TRBJ2-1; D: TRBD1; V: TRBV6-5; DNA: TGTGCCAGCAGTTACTCTTCGGACAGGTACAATGAGCAGTTCTTC; CDR3: CASSYSSDRYNEQFF
size: once; J: TRBJ2-5; D: -; V: TRBV5-6; DNA: TGTGCCAGCAAGGGGAAGGGTTCGCAGGCACAAGAGACCCAGTACTTC; CDR3: CASKGKGSQAQETQYF
size: -; J: TRBJ2-1; D: TRBD2; V: TRBV7-2; DNA: TGTGCCAGCAGCTCGGCTAGCGGGGGGAGAGGTGAGCAGTTCTTC; CDR3: CASSSASGGRGEQFF
size: -; J: TRBJ2-5; D: TRBD2; V: TRBV12-3/TRBV12-4; DNA: TGTGCCAGCAGACCCGGGACTAGCGGGCCCCAAGAGACCCAGTACTTC; CDR3: CASRPGTSGPQETQYF
size: -; J: TRBJ2-1; D: -; V: TRBV29-1; DNA: TGCAGCGTTGAGAGAGGGAGAGGTGAGCAGTTCTTC; CDR3: CSVERGRGEQFF
size: -; J: TRBJ1-1; D: -; V: TRBV7-8; DNA: TGTGCCAGCAGCCTGGACCTCCCCGGGGTGAACACTGAAGCTTTCTTT; CDR3: CASSLDLPGVNTEAFF
size: once; J: TRBJ2-7; D: TRBD2; V: TRBV20-1; DNA: TGCAGTGCTAGAGCTAGCGGTTCCTACGAGCAGTACTTC; CDR3: CSARASGSYEQYF
size: -; J: TRBJ2-3; D: TRBD2; V: TRBV2; DNA: TGTGCCAACGGGGGGACTAGCGGAGCGAGCACAGATACGCAGTATTTT; CDR3: CANGGTSGASTDTQYF
size: -; J: TRBJ2-6; D: TRBD2; V: TRBV20-1; DNA: TGCAGTGCTAGCAGGGTGGGAGGGTCTGGGGCCAACGTCCTGACTTTC; CDR3: CSASRVGGSGANVLTF